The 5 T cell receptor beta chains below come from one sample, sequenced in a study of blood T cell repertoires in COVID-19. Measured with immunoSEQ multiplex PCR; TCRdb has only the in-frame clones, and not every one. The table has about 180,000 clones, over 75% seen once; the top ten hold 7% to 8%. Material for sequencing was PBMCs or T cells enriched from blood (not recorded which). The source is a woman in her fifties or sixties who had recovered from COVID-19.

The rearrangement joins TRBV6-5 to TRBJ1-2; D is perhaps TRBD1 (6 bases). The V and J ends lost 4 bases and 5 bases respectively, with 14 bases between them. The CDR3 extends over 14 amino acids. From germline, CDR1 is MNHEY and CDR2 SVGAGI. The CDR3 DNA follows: TGTGCCAGCAGTTTATGGGCAGGGACATATGGCTACACCTTC. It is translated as CASSLWAGTYGYTF.

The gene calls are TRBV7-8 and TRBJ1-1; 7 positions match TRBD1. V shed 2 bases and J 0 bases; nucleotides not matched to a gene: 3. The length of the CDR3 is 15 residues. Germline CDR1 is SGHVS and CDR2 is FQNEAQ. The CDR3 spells CASSLHDRVNTEAFF. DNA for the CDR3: TGTGCCAGCAGCTTACATGACAGGGTGAACACTGAAGCTTTCTTT.

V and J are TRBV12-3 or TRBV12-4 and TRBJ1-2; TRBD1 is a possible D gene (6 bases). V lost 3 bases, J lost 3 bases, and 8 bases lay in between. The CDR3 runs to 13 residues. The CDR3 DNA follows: TGTGCCAGCAGTTTGGGACAAGACTATGGCTACACCTTC. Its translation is CASSLGQDYGYTF.

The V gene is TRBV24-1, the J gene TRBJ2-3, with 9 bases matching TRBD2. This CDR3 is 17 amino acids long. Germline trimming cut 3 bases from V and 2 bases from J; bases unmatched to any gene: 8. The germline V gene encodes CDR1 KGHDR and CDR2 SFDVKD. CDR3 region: CATSDGLAGITTDTQYF. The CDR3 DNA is TGTGCCACCAGTGATGGGCTAGCGGGGATTACCACAGATACGCAGTATTTT.

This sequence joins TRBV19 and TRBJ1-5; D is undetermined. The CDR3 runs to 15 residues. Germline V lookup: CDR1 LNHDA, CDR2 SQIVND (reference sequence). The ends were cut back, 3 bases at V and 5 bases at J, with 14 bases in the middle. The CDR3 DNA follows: TGTGCCAGTAGTATCGGTTGGAGGGCGGATCAGCCCCAGCATTTT. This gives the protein CASSIGWRADQPQHF.